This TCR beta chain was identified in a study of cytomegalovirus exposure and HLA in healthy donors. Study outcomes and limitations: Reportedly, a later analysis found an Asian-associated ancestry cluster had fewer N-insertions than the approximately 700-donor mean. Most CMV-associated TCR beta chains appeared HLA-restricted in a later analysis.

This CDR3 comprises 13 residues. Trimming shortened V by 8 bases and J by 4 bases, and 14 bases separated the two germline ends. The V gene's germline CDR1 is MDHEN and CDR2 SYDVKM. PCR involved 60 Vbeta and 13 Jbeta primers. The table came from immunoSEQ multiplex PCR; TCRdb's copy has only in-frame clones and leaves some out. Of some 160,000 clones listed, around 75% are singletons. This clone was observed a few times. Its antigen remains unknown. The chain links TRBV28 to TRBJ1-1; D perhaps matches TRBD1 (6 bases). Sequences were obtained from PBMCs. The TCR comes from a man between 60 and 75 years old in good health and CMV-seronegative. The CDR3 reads CASSTGQPTEAFF. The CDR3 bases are TGTGCCAGCTCGACCGGACAGCCCACTGAAGCTTTCTTT.